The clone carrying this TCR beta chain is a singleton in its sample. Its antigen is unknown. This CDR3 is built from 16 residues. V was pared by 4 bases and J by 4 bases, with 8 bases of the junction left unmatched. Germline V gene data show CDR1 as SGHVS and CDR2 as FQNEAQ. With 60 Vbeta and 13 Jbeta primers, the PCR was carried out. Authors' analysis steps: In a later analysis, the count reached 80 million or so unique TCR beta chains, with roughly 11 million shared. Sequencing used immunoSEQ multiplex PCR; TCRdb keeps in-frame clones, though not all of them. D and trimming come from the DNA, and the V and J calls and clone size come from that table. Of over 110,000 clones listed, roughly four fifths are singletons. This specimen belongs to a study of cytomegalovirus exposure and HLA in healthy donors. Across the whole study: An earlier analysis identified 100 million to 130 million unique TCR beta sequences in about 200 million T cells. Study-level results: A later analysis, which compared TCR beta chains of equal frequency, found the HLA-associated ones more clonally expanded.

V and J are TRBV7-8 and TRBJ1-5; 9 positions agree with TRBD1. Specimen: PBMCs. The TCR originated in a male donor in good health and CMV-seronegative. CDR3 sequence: CASSSKGQGVNQPQHF. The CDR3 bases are TGTGCCAGCAGCTCAAAGGGACAGGGAGTAAATCAGCCCCAGCATTTT.